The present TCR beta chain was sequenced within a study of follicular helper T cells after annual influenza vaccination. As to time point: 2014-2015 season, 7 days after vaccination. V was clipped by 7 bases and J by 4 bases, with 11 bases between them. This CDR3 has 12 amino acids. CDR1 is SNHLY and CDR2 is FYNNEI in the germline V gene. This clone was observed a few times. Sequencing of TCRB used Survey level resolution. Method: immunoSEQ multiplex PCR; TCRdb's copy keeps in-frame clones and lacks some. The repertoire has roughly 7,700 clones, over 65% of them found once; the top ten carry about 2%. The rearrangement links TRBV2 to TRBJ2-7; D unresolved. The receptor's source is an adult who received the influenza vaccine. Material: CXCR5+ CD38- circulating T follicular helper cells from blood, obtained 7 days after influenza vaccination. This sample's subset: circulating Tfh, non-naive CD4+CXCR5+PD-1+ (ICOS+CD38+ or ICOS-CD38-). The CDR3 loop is CASKKDGYEQYF. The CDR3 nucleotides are TGTGCCAGCAAAAAGGACGGATACGAGCAGTACTTC.